Listed here are 3 T cell receptor beta chains from one sample, sequenced in a study of blood T cell repertoires in COVID-19. Libraries were prepared by immunoSEQ multiplex PCR; TCRdb keeps only in-frame clonotypes and omits some of them. The sample records over 150,000 clones, more than 70% being singletons. The sample taken for sequencing was peripheral blood. Receptors were obtained from a man aged 50-60 years with COVID-19, enrolled during active disease.

The rearrangement links TRBV18 to TRBJ2-2; 11 positions match TRBD2. Germline V gene data show CDR1 as KGHSH and CDR2 as LQKENI. Germline trimming cut 2 bases from V and 0 bases from J; bases unmatched to any gene: 8. This CDR3 comprises 19 residues. The CDR3 loop reads CASSPRWLAGGPNTGELFF. CDR3 DNA: TGTGCCAGCTCACCAAGGTGGCTAGCGGGGGGCCCGAACACCGGGGAGCTGTTTTTT.

This clone was detected many times. This chain connects TRBV19 to TRBJ1-6, with 9 bases identical to TRBD1. Germline V gene sequence: CDR1 LNHDA, CDR2 SQIVND (reference sequence). Losses at the gene ends were 5 bases for V and 6 bases for J; bases not matched to a gene: 5. The CDR3 totals 15 residues. The DNA of the CDR3 is TGTGCCAGTAGTCGGGACAGGGCCTCTAATTCACCCCTCCACTTT. Residues: CASSRDRASNSPLHF.

The V and J genes are TRBV29-1 and TRBJ1-1; tentative D call: TRBD1 (5 bases). The germline V gene encodes CDR1 SQVTM and CDR2 ANQGSEA. This CDR3 has 13 residues. Between the trimmed V and J ends, which lost 4 bases and 5 bases, there was a span of 14 bases. The CDR3 DNA sequence: TGCAGCGTTGTTACGGGGGGGGAGACTGAAGCTTTCTTT. Translation gives CSVVTGGETEAFF. Using reference TRBV29-1 and TRBJ1-1 for the parts outside the CDR3, the full variable domain is SAVISQKPSRDICQRGTSLTIQCQVDSQVTMMFWYRQQPGQSLTLIATANQGSEATYESGFVIDKFPISRPNLTFSTLTVSNMSPEDSSIYLCSVVTGGETEAFFGQGTRLTVV.